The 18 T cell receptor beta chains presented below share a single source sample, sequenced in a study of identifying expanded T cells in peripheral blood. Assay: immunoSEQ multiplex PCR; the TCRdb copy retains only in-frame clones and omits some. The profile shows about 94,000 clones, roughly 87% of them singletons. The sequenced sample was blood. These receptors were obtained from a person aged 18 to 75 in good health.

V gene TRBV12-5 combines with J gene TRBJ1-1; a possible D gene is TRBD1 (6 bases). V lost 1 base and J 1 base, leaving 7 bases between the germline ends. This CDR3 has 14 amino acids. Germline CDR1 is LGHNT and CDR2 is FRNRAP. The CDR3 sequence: CASGLAGANTEAFF. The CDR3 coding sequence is TGTGCTAGTGGTTTGGCGGGGGCGAACACTGAAGCTTTCTTT. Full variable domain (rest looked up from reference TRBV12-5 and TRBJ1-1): DARVTQTPRHKVTEMGQEVTMRCQPILGHNTVFWYRQTMMQGLELLAYFRNRAPLDDSGMPKDRFSAEMPDATLATLKIQPSEPRDSAVYFCASGLAGANTEAFFGQGTRLTVV.

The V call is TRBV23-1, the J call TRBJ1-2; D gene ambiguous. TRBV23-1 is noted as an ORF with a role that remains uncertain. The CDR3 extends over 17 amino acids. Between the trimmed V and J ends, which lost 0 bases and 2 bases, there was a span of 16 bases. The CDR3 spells CASSQSKSGSKNYGYTF. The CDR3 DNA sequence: TGCGCCAGCAGTCAATCTAAGAGTGGCAGTAAGAACTATGGCTACACCTTC.

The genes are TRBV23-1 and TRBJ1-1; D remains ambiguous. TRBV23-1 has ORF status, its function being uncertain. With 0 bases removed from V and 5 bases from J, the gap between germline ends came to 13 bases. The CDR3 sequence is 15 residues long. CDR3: CASSQSARRRTEAFF. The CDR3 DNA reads TGCGCCAGCAGTCAATCGGCCAGGCGACGGACTGAAGCTTTCTTT.

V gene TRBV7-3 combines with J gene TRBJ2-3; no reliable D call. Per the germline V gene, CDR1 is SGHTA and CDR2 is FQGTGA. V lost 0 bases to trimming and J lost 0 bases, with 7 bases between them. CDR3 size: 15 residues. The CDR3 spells CASSLTRVSTDTQYF. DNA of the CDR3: TGTGCCAGCAGCTTAACAAGGGTTAGCACAGATACGCAGTATTTT.

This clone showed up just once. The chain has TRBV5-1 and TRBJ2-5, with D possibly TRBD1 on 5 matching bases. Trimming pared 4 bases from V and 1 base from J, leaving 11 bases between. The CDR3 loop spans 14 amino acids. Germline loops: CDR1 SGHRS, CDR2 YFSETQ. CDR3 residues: CASSIGASQETQYF. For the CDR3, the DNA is TGCGCCAGCAGCATTGGGGCCAGCCAAGAGACCCAGTACTTC.

The CDR3, as DNA: TGTGCCATCAGTGACCCGCGGACAGGGGTCAACTATGGCTACACCTTC. Translation gives CAISDPRTGVNYGYTF. The rearrangement links TRBV10-3 to TRBJ1-2; TRBD1 agrees at 9 bases. The trim removed 3 bases at V and 2 bases at J, leaving 7 bases unmatched. There are 16 residues in the CDR3. CDR1 and CDR2 (germline): ENHRY, SYGVKD.

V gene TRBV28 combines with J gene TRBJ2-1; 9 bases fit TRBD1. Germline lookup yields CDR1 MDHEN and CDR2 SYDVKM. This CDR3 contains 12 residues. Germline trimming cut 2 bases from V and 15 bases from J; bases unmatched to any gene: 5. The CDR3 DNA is TGTGCCAGCAGTTTACGCGGACAGGGGTGGTTCTTC. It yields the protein CASSLRGQGWFF.

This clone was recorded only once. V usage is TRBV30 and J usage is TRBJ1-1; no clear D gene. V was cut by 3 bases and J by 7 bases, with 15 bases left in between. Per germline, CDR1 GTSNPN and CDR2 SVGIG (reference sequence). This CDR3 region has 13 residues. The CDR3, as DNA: TGTGCCTGGAGATTCCGTCAAGCAGGTGAAGCTTTCTTT. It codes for CAWRFRQAGEAFF.

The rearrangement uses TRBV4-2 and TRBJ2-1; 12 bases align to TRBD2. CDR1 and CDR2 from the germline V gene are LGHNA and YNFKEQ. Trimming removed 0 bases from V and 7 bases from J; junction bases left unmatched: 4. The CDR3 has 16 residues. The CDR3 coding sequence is TGTGCCAGCAGCCAAGATCTAGCGGGGGGGCAGAATGAGCAGTTCTTC. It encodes CASSQDLAGGQNEQFF.

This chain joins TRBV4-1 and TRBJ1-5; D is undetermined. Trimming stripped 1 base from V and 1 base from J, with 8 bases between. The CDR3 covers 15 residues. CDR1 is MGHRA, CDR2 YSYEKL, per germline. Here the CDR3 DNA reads TGCGCCAGCAGCCAAGTCGAGTCGAGCAATCAGCCCCAGCATTTT. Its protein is CASSQVESSNQPQHF.

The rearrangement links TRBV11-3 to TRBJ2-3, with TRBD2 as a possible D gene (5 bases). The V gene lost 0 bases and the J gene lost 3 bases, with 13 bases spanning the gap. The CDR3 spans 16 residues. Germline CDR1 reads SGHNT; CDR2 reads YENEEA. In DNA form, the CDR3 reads TGTGCCAGCAGCTTAGATGCCAGAAGGGAGACAGATACGCAGTATTTT. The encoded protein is CASSLDARRETDTQYF.

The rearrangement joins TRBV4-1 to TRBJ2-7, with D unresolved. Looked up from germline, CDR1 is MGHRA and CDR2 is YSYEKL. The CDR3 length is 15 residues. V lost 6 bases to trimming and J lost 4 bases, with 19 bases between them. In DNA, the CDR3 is TGCGCCAGCAGTTTCTCGGCAAGGCAAGGGTACGAGCAGTACTTC. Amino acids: CASSFSARQGYEQYF.

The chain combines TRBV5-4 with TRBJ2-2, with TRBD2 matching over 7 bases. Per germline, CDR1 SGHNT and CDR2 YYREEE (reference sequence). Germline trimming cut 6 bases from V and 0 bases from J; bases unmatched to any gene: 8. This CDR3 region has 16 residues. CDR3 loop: CASTLEAGSNTGELFF. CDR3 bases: TGTGCCAGCACCCTTGAAGCGGGATCGAACACCGGGGAGCTGTTTTTT.

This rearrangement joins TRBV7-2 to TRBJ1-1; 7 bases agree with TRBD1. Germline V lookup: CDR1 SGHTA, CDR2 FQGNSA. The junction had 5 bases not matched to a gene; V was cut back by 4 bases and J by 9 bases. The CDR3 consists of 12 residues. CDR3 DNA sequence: TGTGCCAGCAGCTCCAGGGGGGGCCAAGCTTTCTTT. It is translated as CASSSRGGQAFF.

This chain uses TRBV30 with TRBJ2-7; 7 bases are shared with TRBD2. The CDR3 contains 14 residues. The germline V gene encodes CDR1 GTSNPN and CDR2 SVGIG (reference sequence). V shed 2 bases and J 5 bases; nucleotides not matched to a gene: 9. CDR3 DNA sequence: TGTGCCTGGAGTACCGGGACTACTACGGACGAGCAGTACTTC. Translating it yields CAWSTGTTTDEQYF.

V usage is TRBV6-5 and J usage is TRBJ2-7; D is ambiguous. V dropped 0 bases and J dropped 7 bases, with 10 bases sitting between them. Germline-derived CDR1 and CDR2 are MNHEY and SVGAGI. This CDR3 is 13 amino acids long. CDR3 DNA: TGTGCCAGCAGTTACTCGAAGCTTGGGGAGCAGTACTTC. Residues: CASSYSKLGEQYF.

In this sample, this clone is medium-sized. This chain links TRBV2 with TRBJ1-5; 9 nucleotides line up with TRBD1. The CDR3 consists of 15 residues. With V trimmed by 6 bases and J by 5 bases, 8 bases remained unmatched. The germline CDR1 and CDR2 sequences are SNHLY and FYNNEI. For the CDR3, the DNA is TGTGCCAGCAGGAGGGGGGGACAGGGACATCAGCCCCAGCATTTT. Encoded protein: CASRRGGQGHQPQHF.

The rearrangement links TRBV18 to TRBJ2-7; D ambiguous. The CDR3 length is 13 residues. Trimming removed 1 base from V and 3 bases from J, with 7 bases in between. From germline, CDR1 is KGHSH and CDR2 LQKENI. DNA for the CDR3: TGTGCCAGCTCACCACTTTCCGGCTACGAGCAGTACTTC. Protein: CASSPLSGYEQYF.